This TCR beta chain was captured in a study of T-cell memory formation after mild COVID-19. In the study overall: Across donors, TCR clusters were largely donor specific.

CDR3 size: 17 residues. V lost 5 bases and J lost 7; bases outside the gene matches: 13. Germline V gene lookup returns CDR1 MNHEY and CDR2 SVGEGT. Points on this clonotype: Antigen unknown.

Study findings and constraints: Later expanders leaned toward CD4+, whereas clones contracting from day 15 to 85 were balanced CD4/CD8. Mainly in CM and EM were contracting CD4+ clones; CD8+ were in EMRA.

TCRdb reprocessed the 5' RACE reads with MiXCR, giving one entry per CDR3 protein. The table includes hundreds of thousands of distinct CDR3 sequences, less than 20% detected once. This chain links TRBV6-2 or TRBV6-3 with TRBJ2-3; 12 bases map to TRBD2. The sequenced sample consisted of PBMCs or a T cell subset sorted from them (not recorded which). The sequence derives from a man younger than 35 who had mild COVID-19 (a few samples of this study predate the infection). Cell type and time point are not known. The CDR3, as DNA: TGTGCCAGCAGTGGAGAGCGACTAGCGGGGGAGAGAAATACGCAGTATTTT. Encoded protein: CASSGERLAGERNTQYF.